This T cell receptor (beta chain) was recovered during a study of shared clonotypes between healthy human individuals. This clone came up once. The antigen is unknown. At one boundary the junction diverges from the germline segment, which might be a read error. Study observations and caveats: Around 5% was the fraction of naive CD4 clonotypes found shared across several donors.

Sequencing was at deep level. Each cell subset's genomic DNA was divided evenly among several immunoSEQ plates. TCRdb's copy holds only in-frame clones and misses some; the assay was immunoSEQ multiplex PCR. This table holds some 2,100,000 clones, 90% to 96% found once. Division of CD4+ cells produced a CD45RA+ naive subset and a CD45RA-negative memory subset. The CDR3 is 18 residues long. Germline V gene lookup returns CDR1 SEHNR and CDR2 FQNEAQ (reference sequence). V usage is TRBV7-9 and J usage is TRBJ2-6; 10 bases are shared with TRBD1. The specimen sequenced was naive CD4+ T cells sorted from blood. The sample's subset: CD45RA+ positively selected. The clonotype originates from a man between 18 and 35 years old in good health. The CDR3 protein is CASSLDRGLISGANVLTF. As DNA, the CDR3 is TGTGCCAGCAGTTTAGACAGGGGGCTTATCTCTGGGGCCAACGTCCTGACTTTC.